A selection of T cell receptor beta chains follows, all from one sample in a study of T-cell memory formation after mild COVID-19. Via MiXCR, TCRdb re-called the 5' RACE reads, giving one row per CDR3 protein. The repertoire holds around 250,000 distinct CDR3 sequences, with roughly a sixth as singletons. The sample consisted of PBMCs or a T cell subset sorted from them (not recorded which). The receptors derive from a man between 18 and 35 years old who had mild COVID-19 (a few samples of this study predate the infection). Cell type and time point are not known. CDR3s include the opening cysteine and the closing phenylalanine or tryptophan. D genes are given only for firm matches. Clone size is shown for a subset of rows, as once, few, many or a class of expanded clone.

clone_size	d_call	v_call	j_call	cdr3_aa	cdr3_nt
NA	TRBD1	TRBV7-6	TRBJ2-5	CASSLGAGTGSLYQETQYF	TGTGCCAGCAGCTTAGGCGCCGGGACAGGGTCCCTATACCAAGAGACCCAGTACTTC
NA	NA	TRBV25-1	TRBJ1-4	CASSEIWQSNEKLFF	TGTGCCAGCAGTGAAATTTGGCAAAGCAATGAAAAACTGTTTTTT
NA	NA	TRBV7-2	TRBJ1-6	CASSISGASRNSPLHF	TGTGCCAGCAGCATCTCAGGGGCCTCTCGGAATTCACCCCTCCACTTT
NA	NA	TRBV15	TRBJ1-2	CATSREGSNGYTF	TGTGCCACCAGCAGAGAAGGGAGCAATGGCTACACCTTC
few	NA	TRBV5-4	TRBJ1-4	CASSFSSGRPSGEKLFF	TGTGCCAGCAGCTTCTCATCGGGTCGACCATCCGGTGAAAAACTGTTTTTT
NA	NA	TRBV5-1	TRBJ1-1	CASSGQYEAFF	TGCGCCAGCAGCGGCCAATACGAAGCTTTCTTT
many	NA	TRBV7-9	TRBJ1-5	CASSQGNQPQHF	TGTGCCAGCAGTCAGGGGAATCAGCCCCAGCATTTT
few	NA	TRBV3-1	TRBJ1-1	CASSRPGGYKAFF	TGTGCCAGCAGCCGACCGGGGGGGTACAAAGCTTTCTTT
NA	NA	TRBV7-9	TRBJ2-3	CASSTGLGDTQYF	TGTGCCAGCAGCACAGGACTGGGAGATACGCAGTATTTT
NA	NA	TRBV6-1	TRBJ2-2	CASSEYGGNTGELFF	TGTGCCAGCAGTGAATATGGGGGGAACACCGGGGAGCTGTTTTTT
few	TRBD2	TRBV9	TRBJ2-1	CASSGGGADEQFF	TGTGCCAGCAGCGGCGGGGGGGCGGATGAGCAGTTCTTC
NA	NA	TRBV4-2	TRBJ2-1	CASSQDVGSYNEQFF	TGTGCCAGCAGCCAAGATGTGGGGTCCTACAATGAGCAGTTCTTC
few	TRBD1	TRBV20-1	TRBJ2-5	CSATDRTGTGETQYF	TGCAGTGCTACAGATCGGACAGGGACAGGAGAGACCCAGTACTTC
few	NA	TRBV6-5	TRBJ1-1	CASSYSDWGAGNTEAFF	TGTGCCAGCAGTTACTCGGATTGGGGCGCTGGGAACACTGAAGCTTTCTTT
NA	NA	TRBV6-6	TRBJ2-5	CASSYSEELQETQYF	TGTGCCAGCAGTTACTCGGAAGAATTACAAGAGACCCAGTACTTC
few	TRBD1	TRBV7-2	TRBJ2-3	CASAMGRGRYYTQYF	TGTGCCAGCGCAATGGGAAGGGGGCGGTACTATACGCAGTATTTT
few	NA	TRBV7-3	TRBJ2-3	CASSLAVVSAQYF	TGTGCCAGCAGCTTAGCTGTAGTGTCTGCGCAGTATTTT
few	TRBD1	TRBV20-1	TRBJ2-4	CSASWTGRGIQYF	TGCAGTGCTAGCTGGACAGGACGGGGCATTCAGTACTTC
NA	TRBD1	TRBV6-6	TRBJ2-6	CASSTTGAHSGANVLTF	TGTGCCAGCAGTACGACAGGGGCCCACTCTGGGGCCAACGTCCTGACTTTC
few	TRBD1	TRBV5-1	TRBJ1-1	CASSSGTGWTEAFF	TGCGCCAGCAGCTCCGGGACAGGGTGGACTGAAGCTTTCTTT
few	TRBD1	TRBV5-1	TRBJ1-1	CASSFQGVTEAFF	TGCGCCAGCAGTTTCCAGGGGGTGACTGAAGCTTTCTTT
NA	NA	TRBV11-2	TRBJ1-5	CASSITTGYNQPQHF	TGTGCCAGCAGCATAACAACAGGGTACAATCAGCCCCAGCATTTT
NA	TRBD1	TRBV24-1	TRBJ2-1	CATSETGAAQFF	TGTGCCACCAGCGAAACAGGGGCCGCTCAGTTCTTC
many	NA	TRBV28	TRBJ2-7	CASIRGFEDEQYF	TGTGCCAGCATCCGGGGGTTTGAGGACGAGCAGTACTTC
NA	NA	TRBV5-1	TRBJ1-2	CASSPVQEGYGYTF	TGCGCCAGCAGCCCGGTCCAGGAGGGCTATGGCTACACCTTC
many	NA	TRBV4-3	TRBJ2-3	CASRLGGASTDTQYF	TGCGCCAGCAGACTGGGCGGGGCGAGTACAGATACGCAGTATTTT
NA	NA	TRBV11-2	TRBJ2-7	CASSSDSGTSYEQYF	TGTGCCAGCAGCTCAGACTCCGGGACATCCTACGAGCAGTACTTC
NA	TRBD2	TRBV6-5	TRBJ2-3	CASSYGGGYPDTQYF	TGTGCCAGCAGTTACGGCGGGGGTTATCCAGATACGCAGTATTTT
many	NA	TRBV7-2	TRBJ2-3	CASSLGPGADTQYF	TGTGCCAGCAGCTTAGGGCCGGGGGCAGATACGCAGTATTTT
NA	NA	TRBV7-9	TRBJ1-4	CASSPTGWTTNEKLFF	TGTGCCAGCAGCCCGACGGGTTGGACAACTAATGAAAAACTGTTTTTT
few	NA	TRBV7-9	TRBJ2-2	CASSQRGFSNTGELFF	TGTGCCAGCAGCCAGAGGGGGTTTTCGAACACCGGGGAGCTGTTTTTT
NA	TRBD2	TRBV14	TRBJ2-1	CASSLAGGGIEQFF	TGTGCCAGCAGCCTTGCCGGGGGAGGGATTGAGCAGTTCTTC
NA	NA	TRBV5-1	TRBJ1-3	CASSFIEGDTIYF	TGCGCCAGCAGCTTCATTGAGGGAGACACCATATATTTT
NA	NA	TRBV20-1	TRBJ2-7	CSVRPAGGSAPHEQYF	TGCAGTGTTCGACCCGCTGGGGGCAGTGCCCCCCACGAGCAGTACTTC
NA	NA	TRBV4-3	TRBJ1-2	CASSQDTRTENYGYTF	TGCGCCAGCAGCCAAGACACCAGGACAGAAAACTATGGCTACACCTTC
NA	TRBD2	TRBV28	TRBJ2-1	CASSELAGGINEQFF	TGTGCCAGCAGTGAACTAGCGGGGGGTATCAATGAGCAGTTCTTC
few	NA	TRBV9	TRBJ2-1	CASSTRDGSEQFF	TGTGCCAGCAGCACGCGCGACGGGTCAGAGCAGTTCTTC
NA	NA	TRBV7-9	TRBJ1-1	CASSDIGQRNTEAFF	TGTGCCAGCAGCGATATCGGACAGAGGAACACTGAAGCTTTCTTT
NA	NA	TRBV20-1	TRBJ2-5	CSASPGVFQETQYF	TGCAGTGCTAGCCCGGGGGTATTCCAAGAGACCCAGTACTTC
few	NA	TRBV7-3	TRBJ2-7	CASSSYRASSYEQYF	TGTGCCAGCAGCTCCTACCGGGCCAGCTCCTACGAGCAGTACTTC
few	NA	TRBV6-2/TRBV6-3	TRBJ2-7	CASKESVYEQYF	TGTGCCAGCAAAGAGTCAGTTTACGAGCAGTACTTC
NA	TRBD1	TRBV24-1	TRBJ1-1	CATSDPQGAFF	TGTGCCACCAGTGACCCACAGGGGGCTTTCTTT
NA	NA	TRBV3-2	TRBJ2-1	CASSRTGVRNEQFF	TGTGCCAGCAGCCGAACAGGGGTTCGCAATGAGCAGTTCTTC
few	NA	TRBV20-1	TRBJ1-5	CSARDIVQVDQPQHF	TGCAGTGCTAGAGATATCGTTCAGGTCGATCAGCCCCAGCATTTT
NA	TRBD2	TRBV5-1	TRBJ2-5	CASSPLQTSGGQETQYF	TGCGCCAGCAGCCCGCTCCAGACTAGCGGGGGCCAAGAGACCCAGTACTTC
few	NA	TRBV4-3	TRBJ2-3	CASSQSLTDTQYF	TGCGCCAGCAGCCAGTCTCTCACAGATACGCAGTATTTT
many	TRBD2	TRBV20-1	TRBJ2-3	CSAKSLLAGEADTQYF	TGCAGTGCTAAAAGCCTACTAGCGGGGGAAGCAGATACGCAGTATTTT
NA	NA	TRBV29-1	TRBJ1-2	CSVEGSEYGYTF	TGCAGCGTTGAAGGGAGTGAGTATGGCTACACCTTC
NA	NA	TRBV5-1	TRBJ2-5	CASSLEGIQETQYF	TGCGCCAGCAGCTTGGAGGGGATCCAAGAGACCCAGTACTTC
NA	NA	TRBV7-9	TRBJ2-3	CASSSRSSLGRNTDTQYF	TGTGCCAGCAGCTCGAGGTCTTCCCTGGGGCGAAACACAGATACGCAGTATTTT
few	NA	TRBV5-1	TRBJ2-7	CASREQGTSYEQYF	TGCGCCAGCAGAGAACAGGGGACTTCCTACGAGCAGTACTTC
few	TRBD1	TRBV5-1	TRBJ2-1	CASSPLRQGYYNEQFF	TGCGCCAGCAGCCCTCTCCGACAGGGCTACTACAATGAGCAGTTCTTC
NA	NA	TRBV7-9	TRBJ2-3	CASSLAGDRDTQYF	TGTGCCAGCAGCTTAGCCGGGGACCGAGATACGCAGTATTTT
NA	TRBD1	TRBV5-1	TRBJ1-6	CASTLGQGSSPLHF	TGCGCCAGCACCCTCGGACAGGGGAGTTCACCCCTCCACTTT
few	TRBD2	TRBV7-9	TRBJ2-3	CASSLLAGASTDTQYF	TGTGCCAGCAGCTTATTAGCGGGGGCTAGCACAGATACGCAGTATTTT
NA	NA	TRBV24-1	TRBJ2-2	CATKGYTGELFF	TGTGCCACCAAGGGGTACACCGGGGAGCTGTTTTTT
NA	NA	TRBV7-8	TRBJ1-1	CASSLVRRSTEAFF	TGTGCCAGCAGCTTAGTCCGCAGGTCAACTGAAGCTTTCTTT
NA	TRBD2	TRBV7-6	TRBJ2-1	CASSSLLGGGRANEQFF	TGTGCCAGCAGCTCCCTCCTGGGGGGCGGGAGGGCCAATGAGCAGTTCTTC
few	NA	TRBV4-3	TRBJ1-4	CASSQVREGWGEKLFF	TGCGCCAGCAGCCAAGTGAGAGAGGGCTGGGGAGAAAAACTGTTTTTT